This TCR beta chain was captured in a study of T cells after yellow fever vaccination. Findings and caveats of the study: The appearance of a small share of clonotypes in both CD4 and CD8 compartments was observed.

Note on this clonotype: Antigen: not known.

TCRdb used MiXCR to reprocess the 5' RACE reads, holding one entry per CDR3 protein. In the table there are 300,000 or so distinct CDR3 sequences, roughly 8.6% of which are singletons. This CDR3 comprises 14 residues. Germline V gene data show CDR1 as MGHRA and CDR2 as YSYEKL. V was clipped by 6 bases and J by 4 bases, with 16 bases between them. The chain links TRBV4-1 to TRBJ2-7, with D possibly TRBD1 on 6 matching bases. The receptor was isolated from a man between 18 and 29 years old who received the YFV17D yellow fever vaccine. The specimen was PBMCs, collected roughly seven weeks after the first yellow fever vaccination. CDR3 loop: CASSPVLQGYEQYF. Written as DNA, the CDR3 is TGCGCCAGCAGTCCAGTGTTACAGGGATACGAGCAGTACTTC.